The entry that follows covers one T cell receptor (beta chain) sequence. The repertoire was sequenced with immunoSEQ multiplex PCR; TCRdb's copy has only in-frame clones and lacks some. The table has 20,000 to 25,000 clones, nearly 75% seen once. The sample is drawn from a study of blood T cell repertoires in COVID-19. For the study at large: The origin of the acute and convalescent COVID-19 samples was the United States, Italy and Spain. PBMCs, B-cell-depleted T cells, or T cells were the source of the cDNA or gDNA that made up the material.

Unmatched junction bases numbered 4, after V lost 3 bases and J lost 0 bases. Germline V CDR1 and CDR2: LNHDA, SQIVND (reference sequence). The CDR3 is 16 residues long. The sequenced sample consisted of peripheral blood. The TCR sequence derives from a human donor in a cohort sampled during active or convalescent COVID-19. V gene TRBV19 combines with J gene TRBJ2-4; TRBD2 matches 8 bases. CDR3 amino acids: CASSIRGGIAKNIQYF. CDR3 nucleotides: TGTGCCAGTAGTATCCGGGGGGGGATAGCCAAAAACATTCAGTACTTC.